A selection of T cell receptor beta chains follows, all from one sample in a study of Graves' ophthalmopathy and Graves' hyperthyroidism. One entry per CDR3 protein results from TCRdb running MiXCR on the multiplex PCR reads. The sample has hundreds of thousands of distinct CDR3 sequences; under 50% are singletons. The specimen sequenced was peripheral blood. Every receptor here comes from an adult man with Graves' ophthalmopathy. The CDR3 runs from the conserved cysteine through the conserved F or W. The D gene is left open where the match is weak. Expanded clones get a size class; other rows say once, few or many, or leave the size out.

cdr3_aa,cdr3_nt,j_call,d_call,v_call,clone_size
CASSTWTANTGELFF,TGTGCCAGCAGCACCTGGACAGCTAACACCGGGGAGCTGTTTTTT,TRBJ2-2,-,TRBV9,many
CASSEDRAYEQYF,TGTGCCAGCAGTGAAGACAGGGCCTACGAGCAGTACTTC,TRBJ2-7,TRBD1,TRBV27,few
CASSLGFDEQYF,TGCGCCAGCAGCTTGGGGTTCGACGAGCAGTACTTC,TRBJ2-7,-,TRBV5-1,many
CASSVDGGEQYF,TGCGCCAGCAGCGTTGATGGGGGCGAGCAGTACTTC,TRBJ2-7,-,TRBV5-1,-
CASSSSRGNRGRRTEAFF,TGTGCCAGCAGTTCCTCGCGGGGGAACAGGGGGCGGAGGACTGAAGCTTTCTTT,TRBJ1-1,TRBD1,TRBV12-3/TRBV12-4,few
CASRDGTVLNQPQHF,TGTGCCAGCAGAGATGGGACAGTCCTCAATCAGCCCCAGCATTTT,TRBJ1-5,TRBD1,TRBV12-3/TRBV12-4,many
CASSSLTRGYEQYF,TGTGCCAGCAGTTCCCTGACTAGAGGTTACGAGCAGTACTTC,TRBJ2-7,-,TRBV10-3,many
CAISEGRVGEKLFF,TGTGCCATCAGTGAGGGCAGGGTTGGTGAAAAACTGTTTTTT,TRBJ1-4,-,TRBV10-3,-
CASSEGGMNTEAFF,TGTGCCAGCAGTGAAGGGGGGATGAACACTGAAGCTTTCTTT,TRBJ1-1,-,TRBV2,many
CASRGLAGASSYEQYF,TGTGCCAGCAGGGGACTAGCGGGGGCCAGCTCCTACGAGCAGTACTTC,TRBJ2-7,TRBD2,TRBV10-3,-
CATSSAGQLGGYEQYF,TGTGCCACCAGCAGCGCCGGACAACTCGGAGGGTACGAGCAGTACTTC,TRBJ2-7,-,TRBV15,-
CASSHWGQGATDTQYF,TGTGCCAGCAGCCACTGGGGACAGGGGGCCACAGATACGCAGTATTTT,TRBJ2-3,TRBD1,TRBV5-6,-
CSASPGTGNNQPQHF,TGCAGTGCGAGTCCCGGGACAGGGAACAATCAGCCCCAGCATTTT,TRBJ1-5,TRBD1,TRBV20-1,few
CSVTGQGEGYTF,TGCAGCGTTACCGGACAGGGTGAGGGCTACACCTTC,TRBJ1-2,TRBD1,TRBV29-1,-
CSARERDFSYEQYF,TGCAGTGCTAGAGAAAGGGACTTCTCCTACGAGCAGTACTTC,TRBJ2-7,-,TRBV20-1,-
CASSLLGNSNQPQHF,TGTGCCAGCAGTTTATTGGGAAATAGCAATCAGCCCCAGCATTTT,TRBJ1-5,-,TRBV2,few
CASSAYGGFGNTEAFF,TGTGCCAGCAGCGCCTATGGGGGCTTCGGGAACACTGAAGCTTTCTTT,TRBJ1-1,-,TRBV9,few
CASSPSPTDLTGELFF,TGTGCCAGCAGCCCTTCCCCGACAGACCTCACCGGGGAGCTGTTTTTT,TRBJ2-2,-,TRBV9,many
CASSVGLGEYEQYF,TGTGCCAGCAGCGTAGGACTGGGGGAGTACGAGCAGTACTTC,TRBJ2-7,-,TRBV9,-
CASRWLDTEAFF,TGTGCCAGCAGGTGGCTGGACACTGAAGCTTTCTTT,TRBJ1-1,-,TRBV6-1,-
CASSPPTLETQYF,TGTGCCAGCTCACCACCGACGTTGGAGACCCAGTACTTC,TRBJ2-5,-,TRBV18,-
CASPQDPSSYNSPLHF,TGTGCCAGCCCCCAGGACCCGAGCTCCTATAATTCACCCCTCCACTTT,TRBJ1-6,-,TRBV25-1,-
CAISESKGAFHGYTF,TGTGCCATCAGTGAGTCTAAGGGGGCGTTTCATGGCTACACCTTC,TRBJ1-2,TRBD1,TRBV10-3,-
CASSQGASGGTYEQYF,TGCGCCAGCAGCCAAGGGGCTAGCGGGGGTACCTACGAGCAGTACTTC,TRBJ2-7,TRBD2,TRBV4-1,-
CSARLGVPAPVNSPLHF,TGCAGTGCTAGATTGGGGGTCCCTGCACCGGTAAATTCACCCCTCCACTTT,TRBJ1-6,-,TRBV20-1,few
CSATPGGETQYF,TGCAGTGCGACACCCGGGGGGGAGACCCAGTACTTC,TRBJ2-5,TRBD2,TRBV20-1,many
CASSSLGLVERETQYF,TGTGCCAGCAGTTCACTCGGACTAGTGGAACGAGAGACCCAGTACTTC,TRBJ2-5,TRBD2,TRBV10-3,-
CASSLMGQVDTGELFF,TGTGCCAGCAGCTTAATGGGACAGGTTGACACCGGGGAGCTGTTTTTT,TRBJ2-2,TRBD1,TRBV7-3,-
CASSPDRVDTGANVLTF,TGTGCCAGCAGTCCGGACAGGGTCGACACCGGGGCCAACGTCCTGACTTTC,TRBJ2-6,TRBD1,TRBV2,once
CATGTFSYEQYF,TGTGCCACAGGGACGTTCTCCTACGAGCAGTACTTC,TRBJ2-7,-,TRBV10-3,many
CATSDPGTSGETQYF,TGTGCCACCAGTGATCCCGGGACTAGCGGGGAGACCCAGTACTTC,TRBJ2-5,TRBD2,TRBV24-1,many
CATSRAPGATGELFF,TGTGCCACCAGCAGAGCTCCGGGGGCAACCGGGGAGCTGTTTTTT,TRBJ2-2,-,TRBV15,few
CASSDPGTGYEQYF,TGTGCCAGCAGTGACCCCGGGACAGGTTACGAGCAGTACTTC,TRBJ2-7,TRBD1,TRBV10-3,-